This T cell receptor (beta chain) stems from a study of ipilimumab plus nivolumab after autologous stem cell transplantation. Clones were read by immunoSEQ multiplex PCR, and TCRdb kept only the in-frame ones, dropping some. The table shows 15,000 to 20,000 clones, with approximately 81% occurring only once. CDR3 length: 12 residues. In germline, CDR1 is MNHNS, CDR2 SASEGT. V lost 5 bases, J lost 8 bases, and 1 base stayed unmatched. This chain connects TRBV6-1 to TRBJ2-1; 9 bases are shared with TRBD2. This TCR was sampled from a male donor with diffuse large B-cell lymphoma. The material sequenced was PBMCs, taken in a trial of ipilimumab plus nivolumab as post-transplant consolidation. The CDR3: CASSRTSDEQFF. The CDR3 coding sequence is TGTGCCAGCAGTAGGACTAGCGATGAGCAGTTCTTC.